Listed below are T cell receptor beta chains from one sample, sequenced in a study of T cell repertoires in cytomegalovirus infection. TCRdb used MiXCR to reprocess the reads, holding one entry per CDR3 protein. The data show over 450,000 distinct CDR3 sequences, over 9% seen once. The source material was PBMCs. Receptors were obtained from a human donor in good health (CMV status not recorded). Some clones in this sample may be carry-over from other donors' samples. CDR3s include the opening cysteine and the closing phenylalanine or tryptophan. A D gene is named only where the DNA matches it firmly. Size values are once, few and many counts, or a class for expanded clones, and some rows have none.

clone size	V gene	D gene	J gene	CDR3 DNA	CDR3 protein
few	TRBV5-1	NA	TRBJ1-1	TGCGCCAGCAGCGCGGCGGGTCACACTGAAGCTTTCTTT	CASSAAGHTEAFF
NA	TRBV12-3/TRBV12-4	NA	TRBJ2-3	TGTGCCAGCAGTAAGACCGGGACGGGTGATACGCAGTATTTT	CASSKTGTGDTQYF
many	TRBV28	NA	TRBJ2-4	TGTGCCAGCAGTTCCCAGCCGTCCAAAAACATTCAGTACTTC	CASSSQPSKNIQYF
few	TRBV6-6	NA	TRBJ2-7	TGTGCCAGCAGTTCGGGACACCGAGCCTACGAGCAGTACTTC	CASSSGHRAYEQYF
NA	TRBV6-5	NA	TRBJ1-1	TGTGCCAGCAGTTACACAAAGAACACTGAAGCTTTCTTT	CASSYTKNTEAFF
many	TRBV5-6	NA	TRBJ2-3	TGTGCCAGCAGCTTGGCAAATGCCTACCAGGACTTTAGCACAGATACGCAGTATTTT	CASSLANAYQDFSTDTQYF
many	TRBV12-5	TRBD1	TRBJ2-1	TGTGCTAGTGGTGTAGGGACAGGGGGCTCCTACAATGAGCAGTTCTTC	CASGVGTGGSYNEQFF
many	TRBV20-1	NA	TRBJ2-7	TGCAGTGCTAGAGATTATAGAGAAGGCTACGAGCAGTACTTC	CSARDYREGYEQYF
many	TRBV2	NA	TRBJ2-1	TGTGCCAGCAGGCCCGGGGGTAGCGTACCAGTCTTC	CASRPGGSVPVF
many	TRBV7-9	NA	TRBJ2-7	TGTGCCAGCAGCCGGGACGACTTCTACGAGCAGTACTTC	CASSRDDFYEQYF
few	TRBV29-1	NA	TRBJ2-5	TGCAGCGTTGGGGTCCACCAAGAGACCCAGTACTTC	CSVGVHQETQYF
many	TRBV20-1	TRBD2	TRBJ2-3	TGCAGTGCTAGCCCCCGTACTAGCGGGAGCGCCACAGATACGCAGTATTTT	CSASPRTSGSATDTQYF
many	TRBV5-4	NA	TRBJ2-1	TGTGCCAGCAGCTTGGCCACCCGCGGTGAGCAGTTCTTC	CASSLATRGEQFF
many	TRBV10-3	NA	TRBJ2-5	TGTGCCATCAGTGCCGCGGGACAAGAGACCCAGTACTTC	CAISAAGQETQYF
NA	TRBV20-1	TRBD2	TRBJ2-1	TGCAGTGCTGGGGGGGGAGCGGGCTACAATGAGCAGTTCTTC	CSAGGGAGYNEQFF
few	TRBV6-1	TRBD2	TRBJ2-5	TGTGCCAGCAGTACGGCGGGGGGGCGTGGGACCCAGTACTTC	CASSTAGGRGTQYF
many	TRBV12-3/TRBV12-4	NA	TRBJ1-2	TGTGCCAGCAGTTACCTTGGACGGGCCTATGGCTACACCTTC	CASSYLGRAYGYTF
many	TRBV29-1	TRBD2	TRBJ2-1	TGCAGCGTTGATTTGACTAGCGGTCCCTCCTACAATGAGCAGTTCTTC	CSVDLTSGPSYNEQFF
many	TRBV10-3	TRBD2	TRBJ2-3	TGTGCCATCAGTGAGTCTGAGCGGGAGTCTCTCGCAGATACGCAGTATTTT	CAISESERESLADTQYF
many	TRBV12-3/TRBV12-4	NA	TRBJ1-5	TGTGCCAGCAGTTTAACGTCAGGGGGCAATCAGCCCCAGCATTTT	CASSLTSGGNQPQHF
NA	TRBV14	TRBD2	TRBJ2-2	TGTGCCAGCAGCCTAGGACTAGCGGGAGTTTTGACCGGGGAGCTGTTTTTT	CASSLGLAGVLTGELFF
many	TRBV7-9	NA	TRBJ1-3	TGTGCCAGCAGCTTACCCCCAGGCAGTCTCTCTGGAAACACCATATATTTT	CASSLPPGSLSGNTIYF
few	TRBV3-1	TRBD1	TRBJ1-5	TGTGCCAGCAGCCAGGACCGGGACAGGGGGCAGCCCCAGCATTTT	CASSQDRDRGQPQHF
many	TRBV19	NA	TRBJ1-5	TGTGCCAGTAGTATGGAAAGCAATCAGCCCCAGCATTTT	CASSMESNQPQHF
many	TRBV28	NA	TRBJ2-4	TGTGCCAGCAGGTCAGCAGGGGTCATAGCCAAAAACATTCAGTACTTC	CASRSAGVIAKNIQYF
many	TRBV7-2	TRBD2	TRBJ2-2	TGTGCCAGCAGCTTAGCCCGAGGAGCGGGGGGGCCGGTCGGGGAGCTGTTTTTT	CASSLARGAGGPVGELFF
many	TRBV12-3/TRBV12-4	TRBD1	TRBJ2-4	TGTGCCACCGCCGGACAGGACAGGGTTGACATTCAGTACTTC	CATAGQDRVDIQYF
few	TRBV9	TRBD2	TRBJ2-3	TGTGCCAGCAGCGCCGACGGACTAGCGGGAGCAGATACGCAGTATTTT	CASSADGLAGADTQYF
NA	TRBV2	TRBD2	TRBJ2-1	TGTGCCAGCACGAGGAAAGCGGGAGGGGACAATGAGCAGTTCTTC	CASTRKAGGDNEQFF
few	TRBV5-6	NA	TRBJ1-1	TGTGCCAGCAGCATCGCAACAGGTTTGATCACTGAAGCTTTCTTT	CASSIATGLITEAFF
NA	TRBV11-2	TRBD1	TRBJ1-2	TGTGCCAGCAGCCTAAGTGGACAGGGGGACTATGGCTACACCTTC	CASSLSGQGDYGYTF
many	TRBV7-9	NA	TRBJ2-2	TGTGCCAGCAGCCCCCCGGACGGAGTCACCGGGGAGCTGTTTTTT	CASSPPDGVTGELFF
many	TRBV28	TRBD1	TRBJ1-5	TGTGCCAGCAGCGCAGGACAGGGAAATTATCAGCCCCAGCATTTT	CASSAGQGNYQPQHF
NA	TRBV20-1	NA	TRBJ1-1	TGCAGTGCCCGGAGGCCGGACACTGAAGCTTTCTTT	CSARRPDTEAFF
NA	TRBV19	TRBD1	TRBJ1-6	TGTGCCAGTAGTACCGGGACAGGGACTTGGTCCTATAATTCACCCCTCCACTTT	CASSTGTGTWSYNSPLHF
few	TRBV3-1	NA	TRBJ2-1	TGTGCCAGCAGCCTTGATCCCAATGAGCAGTTCTTC	CASSLDPNEQFF
few	TRBV6-2/TRBV6-3	TRBD2	TRBJ2-5	TGTGCCAGCAGTTACGTCGGTAGCGGGAGTGAGACCCAGTACTTC	CASSYVGSGSETQYF
few	TRBV20-1	NA	TRBJ2-7	TGCAGTGCCCTAGGAGGGACCTCCGAGCTCGAGCAGTACTTC	CSALGGTSELEQYF
many	TRBV11-2	TRBD1	TRBJ2-5	TGTGCCAGCACCTTGACAGGGAAAGAGACCCAGTACTTC	CASTLTGKETQYF
NA	TRBV30	NA	TRBJ2-3	TGTGCCTGGGACGTCGTCGCGGATACGCAGTATTTT	CAWDVVADTQYF
NA	TRBV29-1	TRBD1	TRBJ1-2	TGCAGCGTTTCACAGGGGCGGGATAACTATGGCTACACCTTC	CSVSQGRDNYGYTF
many	TRBV19	NA	TRBJ2-2	TGTGCCAGTAGTATGGAAGGGTTTGGGCGTGGCGGGGAGCTGTTTTTT	CASSMEGFGRGGELFF
many	TRBV27	NA	TRBJ1-1	TGTGCCAGCAGTTTATGGGCGGACATGAACACTGAAGCTTTCTTT	CASSLWADMNTEAFF
few	TRBV20-1	NA	TRBJ2-3	TGCAGTGCTAGAGATAAGCGCTCGGGGGGCCTGGCAGATACGCAGTATTTT	CSARDKRSGGLADTQYF
few	TRBV12-3/TRBV12-4	TRBD1	TRBJ1-1	TGTGCCAGCAGTTTAAGTAAGGGGGCCGCTGAAGCTTTCTTT	CASSLSKGAAEAFF
many	TRBV27	TRBD1	TRBJ1-2	TGTGCCAGCAGTTTATCTGGGACAGTTGGCTACACCTTC	CASSLSGTVGYTF
many	TRBV19	TRBD2	TRBJ2-6	TGTGCCAGTGGGGAGGGCTCCTCTGGGGCCAACGTCCTGACTTTC	CASGEGSSGANVLTF